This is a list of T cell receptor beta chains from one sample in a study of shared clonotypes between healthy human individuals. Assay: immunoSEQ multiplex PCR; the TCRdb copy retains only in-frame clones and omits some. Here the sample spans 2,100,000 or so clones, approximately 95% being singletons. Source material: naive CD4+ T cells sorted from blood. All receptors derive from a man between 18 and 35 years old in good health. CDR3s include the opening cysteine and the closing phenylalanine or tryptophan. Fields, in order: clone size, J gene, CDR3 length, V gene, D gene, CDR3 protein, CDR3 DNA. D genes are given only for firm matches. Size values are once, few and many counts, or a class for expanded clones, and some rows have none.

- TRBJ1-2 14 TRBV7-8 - CASRKRGAPYGYTF TGTGCCAGCAGAAAAAGGGGAGCGCCCTATGGCTACACCTTC
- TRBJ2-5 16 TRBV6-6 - CASSYSDRCFQETQYF TGTGCCAGCAGTTACTCGGACAGATGCTTTCAAGAGACCCAGTACTTC
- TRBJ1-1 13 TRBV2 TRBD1 CASSSQGTLEAFF TGTGCCAGCAGCTCACAGGGGACCCTTGAAGCTTTCTTT
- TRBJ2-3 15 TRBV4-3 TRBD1 CASSQDRGRTDTQYF TGCGCCAGCAGCCAAGACAGGGGGCGCACAGATACGCAGTATTTT
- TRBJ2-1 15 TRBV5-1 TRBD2 CASSPRTSGENEQFF TGCGCCAGCAGCCCCCGGACTAGCGGCGAGAATGAGCAGTTCTTC
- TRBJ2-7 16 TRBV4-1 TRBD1 CASSQVPGTGFHEQYF TGCGCCAGCAGCCAAGTCCCCGGGACAGGTTTCCACGAGCAGTACTTC
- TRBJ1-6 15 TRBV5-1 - CASSLEPSGNSPLHF TGCGCCAGCAGCTTAGAGCCTTCAGGGAATTCACCCCTCCACTTT
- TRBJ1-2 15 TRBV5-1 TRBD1 CASSDPTGVNYGYTF TGCGCCAGCAGCGACCCTACAGGGGTTAACTATGGCTACACCTTC
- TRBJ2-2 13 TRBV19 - CASTSANTGELFF TGTGCCAGTACGTCAGCGAACACCGGGGAGCTGTTTTTT
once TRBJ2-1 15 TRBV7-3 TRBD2 CASSRSGGSYNEQFF TGTGCCAGCAGCCGTAGCGGGGGGTCCTACAATGAGCAGTTCTTC
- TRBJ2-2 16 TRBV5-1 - CASSSLRDGATGELFF TGCGCCAGCAGCTCCCTCAGGGACGGGGCCACCGGGGAGCTGTTTTTT
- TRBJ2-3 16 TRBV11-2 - CASSSRAGLGTDTQYF TGTGCCAGCAGCTCACGGGCGGGATTAGGAACAGATACGCAGTATTTT
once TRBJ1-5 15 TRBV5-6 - CASSLAGGYNQPQHF TGTGCCAGCAGCTTGGCCGGTGGATACAATCAGCCCCAGCATTTT
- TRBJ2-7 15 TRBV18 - CASSPPGAGLYEQYF TGTGCCAGCTCACCACCGGGGGCGGGGTTGTACGAGCAGTACTTC
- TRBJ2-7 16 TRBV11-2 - CASSLGGLPRSYEQYF TGTGCCAGCAGCTTAGGAGGACTACCCCGATCCTACGAGCAGTACTTC
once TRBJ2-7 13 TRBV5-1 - CASSLAASYEQYF TGCGCCAGCAGCTTGGCGGCCTCCTACGAGCAGTACTTC
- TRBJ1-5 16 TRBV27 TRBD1 CASSPQGQGINQPQHF TGTGCCAGCAGTCCACAGGGACAGGGAATAAATCAGCCCCAGCATTTT
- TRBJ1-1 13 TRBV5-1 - CASSVEMNTEAFF TGCGCCAGCAGCGTAGAGATGAACACTGAAGCTTTCTTT
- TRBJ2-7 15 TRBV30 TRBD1 CAWSVQGRVSYEQYF TGTGCCTGGAGTGTACAGGGGCGAGTCTCCTACGAGCAGTACTTC
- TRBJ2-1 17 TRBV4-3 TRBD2 CASSRGSGTILYNEQFF TGCGCCAGCAGCCGCGGGTCCGGGACTATCCTCTACAATGAGCAGTTCTTC
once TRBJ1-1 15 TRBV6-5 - CASTLGGGGAGRAFF TGTGCCAGCACCCTCGGTGGGGGGGGCGCGGGGAGGGCTTTCTTT
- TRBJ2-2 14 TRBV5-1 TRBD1 CASHTGGNGGELFF TGCGCCAGCCACACAGGGGGCAACGGCGGGGAGCTGTTTTTT
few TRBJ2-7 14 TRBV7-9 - CASTIGSPPYEQYF TGTGCCAGCACGATCGGCAGCCCCCCCTACGAGCAGTACTTC
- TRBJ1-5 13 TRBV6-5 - CASSILEDQPQHF TGTGCCAGCAGCATACTCGAAGATCAGCCCCAGCATTTT
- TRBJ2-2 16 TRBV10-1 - CASSEFGQKNTGELFF TGCGCCAGCAGTGAGTTCGGGCAGAAGAACACCGGGGAGCTGTTTTTT
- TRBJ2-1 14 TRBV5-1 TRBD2 CASAGLAPYNEQFF TGCGCCAGCGCCGGACTAGCGCCCTACAATGAGCAGTTCTTC
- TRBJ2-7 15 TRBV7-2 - CASSARLGSSYEQYF TGTGCCAGCAGCGCACGACTAGGGAGCTCCTACGAGCAGTACTTC
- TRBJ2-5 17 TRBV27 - CASSPTGAGTLGETQYF TGTGCCAGCAGTCCGACGGGCGCAGGGACCTTGGGAGAGACCCAGTACTTC
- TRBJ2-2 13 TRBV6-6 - CASSRTETGELFF TGTGCCAGCAGCCGGACAGAGACCGGGGAGCTGTTTTTT
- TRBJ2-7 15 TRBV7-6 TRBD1 CASSSRRDSSYEQYF TGTGCCAGCAGCTCACGCCGGGACAGCTCCTACGAGCAGTACTTC
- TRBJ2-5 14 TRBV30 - CAWSPVSPGETQYF TGTGCCTGGAGCCCCGTGTCCCCCGGGGAGACCCAGTACTTC